This TCR beta chain was profiled in a study of Ad26.COV2.S vaccination and SARS-CoV-2 variants. Regarding the study as a whole: Total responses of T cells may have been underestimated by the analyses of TCR breadth and depth. Among vaccine recipients, spike-specific TCR breadth exceeded that of placebo recipients.

Clones were sequenced by immunoSEQ multiplex PCR, and TCRdb holds only the in-frame ones, with some missing. The sample carries roughly 300,000 clones, 88% recorded once. With 3 bases removed from V and 2 bases from J, the gap between germline ends came to 5 bases. The CDR3 consists of 12 residues. CDR1 is SNHLY and CDR2 is FYNNEI in the germline V gene. Indicated treatment: around 19 received Ad26.COV2.S at low or high dose, single or two shots; roughly five received placebo; per-sample allocation not given. Following the first vaccine or placebo injection, samples were taken on day 63. Within Boston, the person who donated was an adult of 18-55 years. Turning to this clone: Its antigen is not known.

The gene calls are TRBV2 and TRBJ2-7; D not certain. The material sequenced was peripheral blood, taken in a trial of Ad26.COV2.S vaccine versus placebo. The source is a person between 18 and 65 years old who received the Ad26.COV2.S COVID-19 vaccine or a placebo. The DNA for the CDR3 is TGTGCCAGCAGTGACATCACCTACGAGCAGTACTTC. It encodes CASSDITYEQYF.